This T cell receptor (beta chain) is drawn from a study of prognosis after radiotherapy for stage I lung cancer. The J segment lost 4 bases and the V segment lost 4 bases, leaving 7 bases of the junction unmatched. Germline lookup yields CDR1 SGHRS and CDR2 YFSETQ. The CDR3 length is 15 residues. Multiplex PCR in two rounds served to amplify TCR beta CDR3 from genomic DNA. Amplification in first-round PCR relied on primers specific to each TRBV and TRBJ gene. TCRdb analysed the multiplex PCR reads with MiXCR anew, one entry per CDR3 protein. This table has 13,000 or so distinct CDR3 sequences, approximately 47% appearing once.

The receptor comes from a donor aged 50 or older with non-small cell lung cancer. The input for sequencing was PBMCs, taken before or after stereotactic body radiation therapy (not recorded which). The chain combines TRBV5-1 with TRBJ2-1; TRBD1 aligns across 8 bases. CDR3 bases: TGCGCCAGCAGCGACGGGACAGGACAATACAATGAGCAGTTCTTC. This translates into CASSDGTGQYNEQFF.